This T cell receptor beta chain was sequenced during a study of CD8+ T cells in alopecia areata. Noted treatment: oral pan-JAK inhibitor, 5-10 mg twice daily. RNA extraction was followed by reverse transcription into cDNA, which acted as the sequencing template. This table comes from immunoSEQ multiplex PCR, and its TCRdb copy is limited to in-frame clones, with some not included. The repertoire holds over 150,000 clones, with 55% to 75% as singletons. CDR3 size: 15 residues. V dropped 2 bases and J dropped 1 base, with 9 bases sitting between them. Per germline, CDR1 SGHRS and CDR2 YFSETQ. The table lists this clone with a few counts.

The chain couples TRBV5-1 to TRBJ1-4, with unresolved D. The sequenced sample was CD4+ T cells sorted from blood, obtained at week 24, from a patient treated with tofacitinib. This sequence was found in a human donor with alopecia areata. This CDR3 reads CASSFLVGTNEKLFF. Written as DNA, the CDR3 is TGCGCCAGCAGCTTCCTCGTCGGAACTAATGAAAAACTGTTTTTT. Using reference TRBV5-1 and TRBJ1-4 for the parts outside the CDR3, the full variable domain is KAGVTQTPRYLIKTRGQQVTLSCSPISGHRSVSWYQQTPGQGLQFLFEYFSETQRNKGNFPGRFSGRQFSNSRSEMNVSTLELGDSALYLCASSFLVGTNEKLFFGSGTQLSVL.